The rows below give T cell receptor beta chains drawn from one sample of a study of siplizumab effects on memory and regulatory T cells. The table came from immunoSEQ multiplex PCR; TCRdb's copy has only in-frame clones and leaves some out. The sample carries approximately 100,000 clones, approximately 90% recorded once. The material sequenced was Tregs sorted from blood. These TCRs come from a human donor in good health. CDR3s include the opening cysteine and the closing phenylalanine or tryptophan. A D gene is named only where the DNA matches it firmly. Part of the rows lack a size; the others show once, few, many or a class for expanded clones.

CDR3nt: TGTGCCAGCAGTTTATGGCACAATGAGCAGTTCTTC
CDR3aa: CASSLWHNEQFF
d_gene: .
abundance: .
j_gene: TRBJ2-1
v_gene: TRBV28
len: 12

CDR3nt: TGTGCCAGCAGCTTAGCGCAGGGGAGGGTTCGTGGCTACACCTTC
CDR3aa: CASSLAQGRVRGYTF
d_gene: .
abundance: .
j_gene: TRBJ1-2
v_gene: TRBV7-2
len: 15

CDR3nt: TGCAGCGTCGGGACGGCGAACACTGAAGCTTTCTTT
CDR3aa: CSVGTANTEAFF
d_gene: .
abundance: .
j_gene: TRBJ1-1
v_gene: TRBV29-1
len: 12

CDR3nt: TGTGCCAGCAGAGGACAGGGGAATGAGCAGTTCTTC
CDR3aa: CASRGQGNEQFF
d_gene: TRBD1
abundance: .
j_gene: TRBJ2-1
v_gene: TRBV2
len: 12

CDR3nt: TGCGCCAGCAGCTGGGACAGAACCTACGAGCAGTACTTC
CDR3aa: CASSWDRTYEQYF
d_gene: TRBD1
abundance: .
j_gene: TRBJ2-7
v_gene: TRBV5-1
len: 13

CDR3nt: TGTGCCAGCAGTGGCGGACTAGGTCAAGAGACCCAGTACTTC
CDR3aa: CASSGGLGQETQYF
d_gene: TRBD2
abundance: .
j_gene: TRBJ2-5
v_gene: TRBV6-1
len: 14

CDR3nt: TGTGCCAGCAGTCATAGCGGGAGGGCAAACACCGGGGAGCTGTTTTTT
CDR3aa: CASSHSGRANTGELFF
d_gene: TRBD2
abundance: .
j_gene: TRBJ2-2
v_gene: TRBV7-9
len: 16

CDR3nt: TGTGCCAGCAGCTTACTACTAGCGGGAGATCGTGAGCAGTTCTTC
CDR3aa: CASSLLLAGDREQFF
d_gene: TRBD2
abundance: .
j_gene: TRBJ2-1
v_gene: TRBV7-6
len: 15

CDR3nt: TGTGCCAGCAGTTTATCACTAGCGGGAGGATTTAGGTACGAGCAGTACTTC
CDR3aa: CASSLSLAGGFRYEQYF
d_gene: TRBD2
abundance: .
j_gene: TRBJ2-7
v_gene: TRBV27
len: 17

CDR3nt: TGCGCCAGCAGCACCGCGGGACTAGCTTACAATGAGCAGTTCTTC
CDR3aa: CASSTAGLAYNEQFF
d_gene: TRBD2
abundance: once
j_gene: TRBJ2-1
v_gene: TRBV5-1
len: 15

CDR3nt: TGCGCCAGCACTGGACAGTCTGGGCCCTACGAGCAGTACTTC
CDR3aa: CASTGQSGPYEQYF
d_gene: .
abundance: .
j_gene: TRBJ2-7
v_gene: TRBV5-1
len: 14

CDR3nt: TGCGCCAGCAGCTCCGGACAGGGAAGGGCCGGGGAGCTGTTTTTT
CDR3aa: CASSSGQGRAGELFF
d_gene: TRBD1
abundance: once
j_gene: TRBJ2-2
v_gene: TRBV5-1
len: 15

CDR3nt: TGTGGCACCACGGGGGGCAACTCCTACGAGCAGTACTTC
CDR3aa: CGTTGGNSYEQYF
d_gene: .
abundance: .
j_gene: TRBJ2-7
v_gene: TRBV10-3
len: 13

CDR3nt: TGTGCCATTAATCCCGGGACAGGGTTCCATGGCTACACCTTC
CDR3aa: CAINPGTGFHGYTF
d_gene: TRBD1
abundance: .
j_gene: TRBJ1-2
v_gene: TRBV10-3
len: 14